This T cell receptor beta chain stems from a study of shared clonotypes between healthy human individuals. Study context: Each donor contributed plates that comprised three CD4 naive, three CD4 memory, two CD8 naive and one CD8 memory. Study observations and caveats: It was anticipated that sequencing depth would influence how many clonotypes donors shared.

Investigators divided CD4+ cells into CD45RA+ naive and CD45RA-negative memory subsets. Original processing methods: ImmunoSEQ gave junction-only sequences without quality scores, so filtering differed. Libraries were prepared by immunoSEQ multiplex PCR; TCRdb keeps only in-frame clonotypes and omits some of them. The D gene and trimming were derived from the DNA, and the V and J assignments and clone size from that table. The sample records 2 million to 2.5 million clones, 93% being singletons. The germline gives CDR1 SGHNT, CDR2 YYREEE (reference sequence). Trimming removed 4 bases from V and 0 bases from J, with 8 bases in between. CDR3 size: 15 residues. For this clone: Antigen unknown.

This sequence joins TRBV5-4 and TRBJ2-6, with D unresolved. The sequence came from a man younger than 35 in good health. Some clones in this sample may be carry-over from other donors' samples. The specimen sequenced was naive CD4+ T cells from PBMCs. Subset noted: CD45RA+ positively selected. The CDR3 sequence: CASSRGSSGANVLTF. CDR3 coding DNA: TGTGCCAGCAGCCGCGGATCCTCTGGGGCCAACGTCCTGACTTTC.